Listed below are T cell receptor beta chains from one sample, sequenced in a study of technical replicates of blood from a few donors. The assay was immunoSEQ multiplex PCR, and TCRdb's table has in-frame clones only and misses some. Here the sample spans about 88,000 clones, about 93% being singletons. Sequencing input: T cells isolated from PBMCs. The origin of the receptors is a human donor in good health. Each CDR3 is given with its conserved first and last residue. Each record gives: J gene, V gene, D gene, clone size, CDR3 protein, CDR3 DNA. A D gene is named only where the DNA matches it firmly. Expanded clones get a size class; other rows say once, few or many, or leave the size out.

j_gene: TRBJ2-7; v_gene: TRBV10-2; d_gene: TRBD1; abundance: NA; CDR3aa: CASQGQGTTYEQYF; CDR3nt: TGCGCCAGCCAAGGACAGGGGACTACCTACGAGCAGTACTTC
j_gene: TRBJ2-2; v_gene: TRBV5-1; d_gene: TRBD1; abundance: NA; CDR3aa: CASSWTGGNTGELFF; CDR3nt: TGCGCCAGCAGCTGGACAGGGGGCAACACCGGGGAGCTGTTTTTT
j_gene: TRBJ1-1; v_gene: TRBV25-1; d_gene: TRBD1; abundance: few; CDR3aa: CASTPPPTGSNTEAFF; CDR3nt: TGTGCCAGCACACCTCCCCCGACAGGGTCGAACACTGAAGCTTTCTTT
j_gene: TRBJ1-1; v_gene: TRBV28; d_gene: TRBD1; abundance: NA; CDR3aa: CASSLFSGQGERRGAFF; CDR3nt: TGTGCCAGCAGTTTGTTCTCGGGACAGGGGGAGAGGAGAGGAGCTTTCTTT
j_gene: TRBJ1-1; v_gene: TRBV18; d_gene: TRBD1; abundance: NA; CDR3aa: CASSPPGTGGTEAFF; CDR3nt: TGTGCCAGCTCACCTCCCGGGACAGGGGGCACTGAAGCTTTCTTT
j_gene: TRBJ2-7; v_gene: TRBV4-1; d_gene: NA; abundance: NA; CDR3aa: CASSQTASSSYEQYF; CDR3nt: TGCGCCAGCAGCCAGACAGCGAGCTCCTCATACGAGCAGTACTTC
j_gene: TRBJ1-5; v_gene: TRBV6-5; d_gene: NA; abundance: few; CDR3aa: CASSSRQRNQPQHF; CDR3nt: TGTGCCAGCAGTTCCCGACAGCGCAATCAGCCCCAGCATTTT
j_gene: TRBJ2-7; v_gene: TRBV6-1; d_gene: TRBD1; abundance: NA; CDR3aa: CASRSTGTYEQYF; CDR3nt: TGTGCCAGCAGATCGACAGGGACCTACGAGCAGTACTTC
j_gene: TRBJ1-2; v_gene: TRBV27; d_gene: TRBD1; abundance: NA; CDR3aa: CASRATGGANGYTF; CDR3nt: TGTGCCAGCAGAGCGACAGGGGGCGCGAATGGCTACACCTTC
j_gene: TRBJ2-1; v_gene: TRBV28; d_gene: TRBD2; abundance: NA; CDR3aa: CASSPGGLAANEQFF; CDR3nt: TGTGCCAGCAGTCCCGGGGGACTAGCCGCTAATGAACAGTTCTTC
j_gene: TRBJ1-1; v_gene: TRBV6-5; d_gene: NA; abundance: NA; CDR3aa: CASLSKQVNTEAFF; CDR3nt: TGTGCCAGCCTTTCTAAGCAGGTGAACACTGAAGCTTTCTTT
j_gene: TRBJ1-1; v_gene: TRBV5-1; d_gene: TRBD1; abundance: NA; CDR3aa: CASTTGQGSSRTEAFF; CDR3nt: TGCGCCAGCACCACCGGACAGGGCAGCTCGAGAACTGAAGCTTTCTTT
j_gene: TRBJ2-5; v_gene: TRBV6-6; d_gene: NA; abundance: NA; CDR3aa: CASSYERFQETQYF; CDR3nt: TGTGCCAGCAGTTACGAGCGCTTCCAAGAGACCCAGTACTTC
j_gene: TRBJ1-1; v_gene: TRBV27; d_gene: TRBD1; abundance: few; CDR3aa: CASSANRYRDSEAFF; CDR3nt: TGTGCCAGCAGCGCCAACCGATACAGGGACAGTGAAGCTTTCTTT
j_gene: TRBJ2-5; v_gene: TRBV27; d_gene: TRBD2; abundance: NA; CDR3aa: CASSGLAGGETQYF; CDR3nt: TGTGCCAGCAGTGGACTAGCGGGAGGAGAGACCCAGTACTTC
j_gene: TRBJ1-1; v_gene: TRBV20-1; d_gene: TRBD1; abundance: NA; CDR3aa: CSARWTGEAFF; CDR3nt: TGCAGTGCTAGGTGGACAGGTGAAGCTTTCTTT
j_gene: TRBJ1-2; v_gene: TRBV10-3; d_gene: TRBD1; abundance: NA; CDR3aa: CATKDRESGYTF; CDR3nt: TGTGCCACCAAGGACAGGGAGAGTGGCTACACCTTC
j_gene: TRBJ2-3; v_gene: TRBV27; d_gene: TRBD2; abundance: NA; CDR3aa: CASSLYPGGLAELQPQVTQYF; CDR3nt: TGTGCCAGCAGTTTATACCCGGGAGGACTAGCGGAACTTCAGCCACAAGTTACGCAGTATTTT
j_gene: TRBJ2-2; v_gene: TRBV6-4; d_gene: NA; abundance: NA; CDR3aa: CASSLDSNGELFF; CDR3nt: TGTGCCAGCAGTTTGGACAGTAACGGGGAGCTGTTTTTT
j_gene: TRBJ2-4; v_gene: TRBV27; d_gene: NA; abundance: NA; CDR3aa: CASSTRLGGIQYF; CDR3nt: TGTGCCAGCAGTACCCGACTGGGCGGGATTCAGTACTTC
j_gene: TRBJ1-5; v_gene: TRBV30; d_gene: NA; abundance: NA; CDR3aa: CAWSPQGNQPQHF; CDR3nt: TGTGCCTGGAGTCCCCAGGGGAATCAGCCCCAGCATTTT
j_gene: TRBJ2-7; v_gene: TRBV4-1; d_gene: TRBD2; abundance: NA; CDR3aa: CASSQGRGLASYEQYF; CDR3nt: TGCGCCAGCAGCCAAGGGAGGGGACTAGCCAGCTACGAGCAGTACTTC
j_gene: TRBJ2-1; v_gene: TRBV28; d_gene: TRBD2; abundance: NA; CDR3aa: CASLTSGRRAGEQFF; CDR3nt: TGTGCCAGCCTTACTAGCGGGAGGAGAGCGGGTGAGCAGTTCTTC
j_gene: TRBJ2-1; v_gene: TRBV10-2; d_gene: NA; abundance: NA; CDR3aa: CASSFRARVHEQFF; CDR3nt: TGCGCCAGCAGTTTCCGGGCCAGGGTCCATGAGCAGTTCTTC
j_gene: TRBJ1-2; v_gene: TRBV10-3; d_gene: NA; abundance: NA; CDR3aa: CAISERPGTNGYTF; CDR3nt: TGTGCCATCAGTGAGCGGCCAGGGACAAATGGCTACACCTTC
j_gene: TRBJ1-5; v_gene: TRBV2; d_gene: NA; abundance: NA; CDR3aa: CASSETGNQPQHF; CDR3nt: TGTGCCAGCAGTGAAACAGGCAATCAGCCCCAGCATTTT
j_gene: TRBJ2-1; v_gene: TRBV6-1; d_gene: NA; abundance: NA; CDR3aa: CASSVEGLAFNEQFF; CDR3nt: TGTGCCAGCAGTGTGGAAGGGCTAGCTTTCAATGAGCAGTTCTTC
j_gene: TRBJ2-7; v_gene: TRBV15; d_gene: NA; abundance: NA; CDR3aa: CATSRDGTGSEQYF; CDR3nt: TGTGCCACCAGCAGAGATGGCACAGGGAGCGAGCAGTACTTC
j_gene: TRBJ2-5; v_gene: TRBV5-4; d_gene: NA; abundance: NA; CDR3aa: CASSLMPGAKETQYF; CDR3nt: TGTGCCAGCAGCTTGATGCCGGGAGCCAAAGAGACCCAGTACTTC
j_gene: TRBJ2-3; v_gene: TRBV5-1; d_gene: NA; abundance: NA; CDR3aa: CASSLGDTDTQYF; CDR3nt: TGCGCCAGCAGCTTGGGAGACACAGATACGCAGTATTTT
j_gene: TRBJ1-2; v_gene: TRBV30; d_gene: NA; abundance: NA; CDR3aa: CAWKPTGANYGYTF; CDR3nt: TGTGCCTGGAAACCGACGGGAGCTAACTATGGCTACACCTTC
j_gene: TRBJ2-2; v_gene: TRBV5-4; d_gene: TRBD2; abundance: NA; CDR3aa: CASSFKTLADTGELFF; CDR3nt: TGTGCCAGCAGCTTCAAAACACTAGCGGACACCGGGGAGCTGTTTTTT
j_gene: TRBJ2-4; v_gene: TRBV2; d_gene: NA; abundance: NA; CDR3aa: CASSLIVSQGSYF; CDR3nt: TGTGCCAGCAGCTTAATAGTGTCTCAGGGGTCGTACTTC
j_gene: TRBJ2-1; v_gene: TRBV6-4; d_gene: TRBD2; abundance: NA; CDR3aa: CASSDPTSGGAGEQFF; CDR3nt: TGTGCCAGCAGTGACCCGACTAGCGGGGGGGCCGGTGAGCAGTTCTTC
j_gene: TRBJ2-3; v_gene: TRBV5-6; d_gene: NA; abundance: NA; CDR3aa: CASRSTRTTDTQYF; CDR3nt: TGTGCCAGCAGATCTACGAGAACCACAGATACGCAGTATTTT
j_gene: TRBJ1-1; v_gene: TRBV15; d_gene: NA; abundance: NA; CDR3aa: CATSRGGQQNTEAFF; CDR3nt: TGTGCCACCAGCAGAGGCGGACAGCAGAACACTGAAGCTTTCTTT
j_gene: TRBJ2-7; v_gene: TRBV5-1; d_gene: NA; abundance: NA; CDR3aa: CASSGDKEYF; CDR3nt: TGCGCCAGCAGCGGGGACAAAGAGTACTTC
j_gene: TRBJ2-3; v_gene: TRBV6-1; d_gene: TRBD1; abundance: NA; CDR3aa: CASRDRGRSTDTQYF; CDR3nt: TGTGCCAGCAGGGACAGGGGGCGCAGCACAGATACGCAGTATTTT
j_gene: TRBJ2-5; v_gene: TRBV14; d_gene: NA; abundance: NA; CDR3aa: CASSQGGAQYF; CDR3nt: TGTGCCAGCAGCCAAGGGGGGGCCCAGTACTTC
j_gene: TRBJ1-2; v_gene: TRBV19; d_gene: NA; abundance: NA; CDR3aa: CASSISGGSRYYGYTF; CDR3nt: TGTGCCAGTAGTATATCCGGAGGGTCTAGGTACTATGGCTACACCTTC
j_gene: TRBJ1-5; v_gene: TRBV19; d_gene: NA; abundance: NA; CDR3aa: CASQPTGMIYQPQHF; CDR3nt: TGTGCCAGCCAACCTACAGGGATGATATATCAGCCCCAGCATTTT